The present T cell receptor beta chain was sequenced within a study of blood T cells in healthy people across ages. The CDR3 is 14 amino acids. The germline V gene encodes CDR1 LGHNA and CDR2 YNFKEQ. Points on this clonotype: One junction end disagrees with the germline gene, perhaps due to a read error.

A second roughly 6 to 12 cycle PCR used barcoded and J-beta primers. Each CDR3 protein gets one entry after TCRdb re-called the 5' RACE reads with MiXCR. The repertoire includes around 990,000 distinct CDR3 sequences, approximately 38% of them detected once, and 13% sits in the top ten. The chain combines TRBV4-2 with TRBJ1-5, with TRBD1 identical over 8 bases. The TCR was taken from a man aged 18 to 29 in good health. The sequenced material came from blood. The CDR3 DNA reads as TGTGCCAGCAGCCGGGACAGGAGCAATCACCCCCAGCATTTT. Its protein product is CASSRDRSNHPQHF.